A selection of T cell receptor beta chains follows, all from one sample in a study of OX40 agonist ivuxolimab in advanced cancers. Libraries were prepared by immunoSEQ multiplex PCR; TCRdb keeps only in-frame clonotypes and omits some of them. The data show approximately 71,000 clones, 94% seen once. This sample comprised CD4+ or CD8+ T cells sorted from blood, obtained in a trial of the OX40 agonist ivuxolimab. Receptor source: an adult with an advanced solid tumor such as melanoma, head and neck, liver or kidney cancer. Each CDR3 is given with its conserved first and last residue. The order of the fields is CDR3 protein, CDR3 DNA, V gene, clone size, J gene, D gene. D genes are given only for firm matches. Size is omitted from some rows. Given values are once, few, many or a class for expanded clones.

CDR3: CASSLVDTSYEQYF; DNA: TGCGCCAGCAGCTTGGTGGACACCTCCTACGAGCAGTACTTC; V: TRBV5-1; size: -; J: TRBJ2-7; D: -
CDR3: CASSLYGGDEGNTEAFF; DNA: TGCGCCAGCAGCTTGTACGGCGGGGACGAAGGGAACACTGAAGCTTTCTTT; V: TRBV5-1; size: once; J: TRBJ1-1; D: -
CDR3: CASGSPGQGFGNEQFF; DNA: TGTGCTAGTGGTTCCCCGGGACAGGGTTTTGGCAATGAGCAGTTCTTC; V: TRBV12-5; size: -; J: TRBJ2-1; D: TRBD1
CDR3: CAWSFLTEAFF; DNA: TGTGCCTGGAGTTTCCTTACTGAAGCTTTCTTT; V: TRBV30; size: -; J: TRBJ1-1; D: -
CDR3: CASSLWGIPHEQYF; DNA: TGTGCCAGCAGCTTGTGGGGTATCCCCCACGAGCAGTACTTC; V: TRBV5-4; size: -; J: TRBJ2-7; D: -
CDR3: CAWSDGSSEAFF; DNA: TGTGCCTGGAGTGACGGCTCCTCTGAAGCTTTCTTT; V: TRBV30; size: few; J: TRBJ1-1; D: -
CDR3: CASSLGGDSYEQYF; DNA: TGTGCCAGCAGCCTAGGCGGGGATTCTTACGAGCAGTACTTC; V: TRBV5-6; size: -; J: TRBJ2-7; D: -
CDR3: CAWSVLGSPTDTQYF; DNA: TGTGCCTGGAGTGTACTGGGGTCCCCCACAGATACGCAGTATTTT; V: TRBV30; size: -; J: TRBJ2-3; D: -
CDR3: CASKGTGAQPQHF; DNA: TGTGCCAGTAAGGGGACAGGAGCACAGCCCCAGCATTTT; V: TRBV19; size: -; J: TRBJ1-5; D: TRBD1
CDR3: CASSLFLERPETQYF; DNA: TGTGCCAGCAGTTTATTCCTAGAGAGGCCTGAGACCCAGTACTTC; V: TRBV28; size: -; J: TRBJ2-5; D: -
CDR3: CASSSPPGHNEQFF; DNA: TGTGCCAGCAGCTCCCCTCCGGGACACAATGAGCAGTTCTTC; V: TRBV9; size: -; J: TRBJ2-1; D: -
CDR3: CASSHGTGVRYEQYF; DNA: TGTGCCAGCAGCCATGGGACAGGGGTAAGATACGAGCAGTACTTC; V: TRBV9; size: -; J: TRBJ2-7; D: TRBD1
CDR3: CASMVGYEQYF; DNA: TGTGCCAGCATGGTGGGTTACGAGCAGTACTTC; V: TRBV27; size: -; J: TRBJ2-7; D: -
CDR3: CASSFAGEGPYEQYF; DNA: TGCGCCAGCAGCTTTGCGGGGGAAGGACCCTACGAGCAGTACTTC; V: TRBV5-1; size: once; J: TRBJ2-7; D: TRBD2
CDR3: CASSSPGPYNEQFF; DNA: TGTGCCAGCAGTTCCCCCGGCCCCTACAATGAGCAGTTCTTC; V: TRBV27; size: -; J: TRBJ2-1; D: -
CDR3: CASSFDRDSGGANVLTF; DNA: TGTGCCAGCAGCTTCGACAGGGATAGCGGTGGGGCCAACGTCCTGACTTTC; V: TRBV7-2; size: -; J: TRBJ2-6; D: -
CDR3: CASSVGTSLPDTQYF; DNA: TGTGCCAGCAGCGTCGGGACTAGCTTGCCAGATACGCAGTATTTT; V: TRBV9; size: -; J: TRBJ2-3; D: TRBD2
CDR3: CASSSVGWDEAFF; DNA: TGTGCCAGCAGCTCCGTTGGGTGGGATGAAGCTTTCTTT; V: TRBV11-2; size: -; J: TRBJ1-1; D: -
CDR3: CASSLGWGAGYGYTF; DNA: TGTGCCAGCAGCTTGGGGTGGGGGGCTGGCTATGGCTACACCTTC; V: TRBV5-4; size: -; J: TRBJ1-2; D: -
CDR3: CSVEDIGWGANTGELFF; DNA: TGCAGCGTTGAAGATATAGGTTGGGGCGCGAACACCGGGGAGCTGTTTTTT; V: TRBV29-1; size: -; J: TRBJ2-2; D: -
CDR3: CASRAGGMYQPQHF; DNA: TGTGCCAGCAGGGCAGGGGGGATGTATCAGCCCCAGCATTTT; V: TRBV2; size: -; J: TRBJ1-5; D: TRBD1
CDR3: CASTGESYNEQFF; DNA: TGTGCCAGCACTGGAGAGTCCTACAATGAGCAGTTCTTC; V: TRBV9; size: -; J: TRBJ2-1; D: -
CDR3: CSVTLGRAPSYEQYF; DNA: TGCAGCGTTACCCTTGGACGAGCGCCGTCCTACGAGCAGTACTTC; V: TRBV29-1; size: -; J: TRBJ2-7; D: -
CDR3: CASSYRGTYEQYF; DNA: TGTGCCAGCAGTTACCGGGGTACCTACGAGCAGTACTTT; V: TRBV6-5; size: -; J: TRBJ2-7; D: -
CDR3: CASSVTSGDYYEQYF; DNA: TGTGCCAGTAGTGTGACTAGCGGAGATTACTACGAGCAGTACTTC; V: TRBV19; size: -; J: TRBJ2-7; D: TRBD2
CDR3: CASSRLQGPGQPQHF; DNA: TGTGCCAGCAGCCGCTTACAGGGACCGGGTCAGCCCCAGCATTTT; V: TRBV7-8; size: few; J: TRBJ1-5; D: -
CDR3: CASLGAGDTGELFF; DNA: TGTGCCAGTCTGGGGGCGGGAGATACCGGGGAGCTGTTTTTT; V: TRBV6-6; size: once; J: TRBJ2-2; D: -
CDR3: CASSQDRGGNADTQYF; DNA: TGCGCCAGCAGCCAAGACCGCGGGGGCAACGCAGATACGCAGTATTTT; V: TRBV4-3; size: -; J: TRBJ2-3; D: -
CDR3: CAIGAAQREQYF; DNA: TGTGCCATCGGGGCAGCCCAGCGCGAGCAGTACTTC; V: TRBV10-3; size: -; J: TRBJ2-7; D: -
CDR3: CASSQTGTGYRETQYF; DNA: TGCGCCAGCAGCCAAACCGGGACAGGGTATAGAGAGACCCAGTACTTC; V: TRBV4-1; size: -; J: TRBJ2-5; D: TRBD1
CDR3: CASRATGSYNEQFF; DNA: TGTGCCAGTAGGGCGACAGGGTCTTACAATGAGCAGTTCTTC; V: TRBV19; size: -; J: TRBJ2-1; D: TRBD1
CDR3: CASSSDRVISYEQYF; DNA: TGTGCCAGCAGTTCCGATCGGGTTATCTCCTACGAGCAGTACTTC; V: TRBV28; size: -; J: TRBJ2-7; D: -
CDR3: CASSELEGAIGPLHF; DNA: TGTGCCAGCAGTGAACTGGAGGGGGCCATAGGGCCCCTCCACTTT; V: TRBV25-1; size: -; J: TRBJ1-6; D: TRBD1
CDR3: CALLKGPVYEQYF; DNA: TGTGCCCTCCTCAAGGGGCCCGTCTACGAGCAGTACTTC; V: TRBV7-6; size: -; J: TRBJ2-7; D: -
CDR3: CASSLVAVPDDEQYF; DNA: TGTGCCAGCAGCTTAGTCGCGGTTCCGGATGACGAGCAGTACTTC; V: TRBV7-9; size: -; J: TRBJ2-7; D: -
CDR3: CASSPPGQGAGAFF; DNA: TGTGCCAGCAGCCCTCCAGGACAGGGGGCAGGGGCTTTCTTT; V: TRBV9; size: few; J: TRBJ1-1; D: TRBD1
CDR3: CASSRTVEGYNEQFF; DNA: TGTGCCAGCAGCAGGACCGTCGAGGGGTACAATGAGCAGTTCTTC; V: TRBV7-6; size: -; J: TRBJ2-1; D: -
CDR3: CASSQGTSGSNEQFF; DNA: TGTGCCAGCAGCCAAGGGACTAGCGGGTCTAATGAGCAGTTCTTC; V: TRBV14; size: -; J: TRBJ2-1; D: TRBD2
CDR3: CASSLVGTGVNTEAFF; DNA: TGTGCCAGCAGCTTAGTCGGGACAGGGGTGAACACTGAAGCTTTCTTT; V: TRBV7-9; size: -; J: TRBJ1-1; D: TRBD1
CDR3: CASSLYTSYEQYF; DNA: TGCGCCAGCAGCTTATACACCTCCTACGAGCAGTACTTC; V: TRBV5-1; size: -; J: TRBJ2-7; D: -
CDR3: CASSEWTSGKSDTQYF; DNA: TGTGCCAGCAGCGAGTGGACTAGCGGGAAATCAGATACGCAGTATTTT; V: TRBV11-1; size: -; J: TRBJ2-3; D: TRBD2
CDR3: CASSLGFGSPLHDYTF; DNA: TGTGCCAGCAGTTTAGGGTTCGGCAGCCCCCTCCACGACTACACCTTC; V: TRBV28; size: -; J: TRBJ1-2; D: -
CDR3: CASSIGQGRNIQYF; DNA: TGTGCCAGCAGCATCGGACAGGGAAGGAACATTCAGTACTTC; V: TRBV6-5; size: few; J: TRBJ2-4; D: TRBD1
CDR3: CASSATSGRPQETQYF; DNA: TGTGCCAGCAGTGCTACTAGCGGGAGGCCGCAAGAGACCCAGTACTTC; V: TRBV28; size: -; J: TRBJ2-5; D: TRBD2
CDR3: CASSYSEGRGEKLFF; DNA: TGTGCCAGCAGTTACTCGGAGGGAAGGGGGGAAAAACTGTTTTTT; V: TRBV6-5; size: -; J: TRBJ1-4; D: -
CDR3: CASSRGRLWRERGGEQFF; DNA: TGTGCCAGCAGCAGAGGGAGGTTGTGGCGGGAGAGGGGCGGTGAGCAGTTCTTC; V: TRBV11-2; size: -; J: TRBJ2-1; D: TRBD2
CDR3: CASSQEGLAGNPLSYEQYF; DNA: TGCGCCAGCAGCCAAGAGGGACTAGCGGGGAACCCCCTCTCCTACGAGCAGTACTTC; V: TRBV4-1; size: -; J: TRBJ2-7; D: TRBD2
CDR3: CASSSTSGSSYNEQFF; DNA: TGTGCCAGCAGTTCAACCAGCGGGAGCTCCTACAATGAGCAGTTCTTC; V: TRBV27; size: -; J: TRBJ2-1; D: TRBD2
CDR3: CASSRDGINQPQHF; DNA: TGTGCCAGCAGTAGGGACGGGATCAATCAGCCCCAGCATTTT; V: TRBV9; size: -; J: TRBJ1-5; D: -